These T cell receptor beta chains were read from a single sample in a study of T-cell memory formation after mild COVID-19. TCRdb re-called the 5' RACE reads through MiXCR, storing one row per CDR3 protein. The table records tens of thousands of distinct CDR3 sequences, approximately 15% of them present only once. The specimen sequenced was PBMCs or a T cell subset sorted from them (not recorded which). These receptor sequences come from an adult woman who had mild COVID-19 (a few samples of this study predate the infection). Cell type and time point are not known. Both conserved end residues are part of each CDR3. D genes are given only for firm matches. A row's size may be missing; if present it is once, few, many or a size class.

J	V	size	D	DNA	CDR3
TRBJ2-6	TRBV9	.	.	TGTGCCAGCAGCCCCCCAGCACCTGGGGCCAACGTCCTGACTTTC	CASSPPAPGANVLTF
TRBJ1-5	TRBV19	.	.	TGTGCCAGTAGTATAGATGGCAGCGGCAATCAGCCCCAGCATTTT	CASSIDGSGNQPQHF
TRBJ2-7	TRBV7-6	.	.	TGTGCCAGCAGCCTAGGGGGCGGCAGGGGAGGGAGCGAGCAGTACTTC	CASSLGGGRGGSEQYF
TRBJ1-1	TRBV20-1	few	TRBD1	TGCAGTGCTACTGACAGGGGGGTAGCACAGAACACTGAAGCTTTCTTT	CSATDRGVAQNTEAFF
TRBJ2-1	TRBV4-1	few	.	TGCGCCAGCAGCCAAGACGAGGAGACCAATGAGCAGTTCTTC	CASSQDEETNEQFF
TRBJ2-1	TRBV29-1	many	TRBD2	TGCAGCGTTGAGTTACTAGCGGGAGAGTGGAATGAGCAGTTCTTC	CSVELLAGEWNEQFF
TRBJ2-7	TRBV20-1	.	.	TGCAGTGCTAGCGAGGAAGTTTCCTACGAGCAGTACTTC	CSASEEVSYEQYF
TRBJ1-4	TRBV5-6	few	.	TGTGCCAGCAGCCTGGGAGGCAATGAAAAACTGTTTTTT	CASSLGGNEKLFF
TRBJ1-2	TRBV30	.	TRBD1	TGTGCCTGGGGACAGGGACCCTATGGCTACACCTTC	CAWGQGPYGYTF
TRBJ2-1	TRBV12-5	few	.	TGTGCTAGTGGTTTGGTTTATGAGCAGTTCTTC	CASGLVYEQFF
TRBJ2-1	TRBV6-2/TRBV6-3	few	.	TGTGCCAGCAGTTACAAGTGGCATGAGCAGTTCTTC	CASSYKWHEQFF
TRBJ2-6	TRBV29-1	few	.	TGCAGCGCTACAGGGTCGGTAGACTCTGGGGCCAACGTCCTGACTTTC	CSATGSVDSGANVLTF
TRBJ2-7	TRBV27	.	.	TGTGCCAGCAGCCCCCTAGGGGTTGAATACGAGCAGTACTTC	CASSPLGVEYEQYF
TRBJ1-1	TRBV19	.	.	TGTGCCAGTAGGGAGGACAGTTTGAACACTGAAGCTTTCTTT	CASREDSLNTEAFF
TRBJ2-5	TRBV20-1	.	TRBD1	TGCAGTGCTAGAGATGCCGGACAGGGGTTCCAAGAGACCCAGTACTTC	CSARDAGQGFQETQYF
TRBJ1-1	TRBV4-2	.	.	TGTGCCAGCAGCCAAGGGGGCGAAACTGAAGCTTTCTTT	CASSQGGETEAFF
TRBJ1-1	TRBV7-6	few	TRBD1	TGTGCCAGCAGCTACGCGACAGGGTTCACTGAAGCTTTCTTT	CASSYATGFTEAFF
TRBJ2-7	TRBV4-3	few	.	TGCGCCAGCAGCCAAGATCACGGGAGTTCCTACGAGCAGTACTTC	CASSQDHGSSYEQYF
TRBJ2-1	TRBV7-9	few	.	TGTGCCAGCAGCTTAGATGGGAGCTCCTACAATGAGCAGTTCTTC	CASSLDGSSYNEQFF
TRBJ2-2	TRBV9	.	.	TGTGCCAGCAGCGTAGGTAGGAGGGGGCACGCCACCGGGGAGCTGTTTTTT	CASSVGRRGHATGELFF
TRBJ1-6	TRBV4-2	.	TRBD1	TGTGCCAGCAGCCAAGACCTGCTTCGTTGGACAGGAGAAAATAATTCACCCCTCCACTTT	CASSQDLLRWTGENNSPLHF
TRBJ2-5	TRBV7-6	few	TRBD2	TGTGCCAGCAGCCAGAGCCCAGCGGGACTAGGGGGGCAAGAGACCCAGTACTTC	CASSQSPAGLGGQETQYF
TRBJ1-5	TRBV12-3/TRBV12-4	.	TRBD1	TGTGCCAGCAGCTGGGGACAGGGTTTCCATCAGCCCCAGCATTTT	CASSWGQGFHQPQHF
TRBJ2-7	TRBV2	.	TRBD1	TGTGCCAGCAGTGAGGGACAGGGAGTCTATGCGCAGTACTTC	CASSEGQGVYAQYF
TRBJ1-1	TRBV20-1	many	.	TGCAGTGCCGGGCCAGGGTACGCTGAAGCTTTCTTT	CSAGPGYAEAFF
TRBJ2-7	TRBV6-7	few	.	TGTGCCAGCAGCGAAGGGTACTCCGAGCAGTACTTC	CASSEGYSEQYF
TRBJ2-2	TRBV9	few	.	TGTGCCAGCAGCGTAGAACAGGATGAGACCCCCGTCGGGGAGCTGTTTTTT	CASSVEQDETPVGELFF
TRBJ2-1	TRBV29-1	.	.	TGCAGCGCCCCGAAGGGTCCCGGGACCGGTTACAATGAGCAGTTCTTC	CSAPKGPGTGYNEQFF
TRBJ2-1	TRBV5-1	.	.	TGCGCCAGCAGCCCCGAGAGACCTTCGGACACCCCGCGGGTCTTC	CASSPERPSDTPRVF
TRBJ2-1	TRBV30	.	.	TGTGCCTGGAGTGTATTGCCCCACCCTAGTGGTGAGCAGTTCTTC	CAWSVLPHPSGEQFF
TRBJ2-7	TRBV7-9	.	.	TGTGCCAGCAGCTATAGCGGAAACTACGAGCAGTACTTC	CASSYSGNYEQYF
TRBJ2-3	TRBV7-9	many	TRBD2	TGTGCCAGCGCCCGGACTAGCGGGGGGGCAGATACGCAGTATTTT	CASARTSGGADTQYF
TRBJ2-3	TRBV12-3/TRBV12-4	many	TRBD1	TGTGCCAGCACTCCGGACAGGCCCACAGATACGCAGTATTTT	CASTPDRPTDTQYF
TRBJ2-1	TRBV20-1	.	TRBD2	TGCAGTGCTAGAACCCCGAGCGGGGGACACTACAATGAGCAGTTCTTC	CSARTPSGGHYNEQFF
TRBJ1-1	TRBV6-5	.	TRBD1	TGTGCCAGCAGCTTGGACAGGGGGGGCACTGAAGCTTTCTTT	CASSLDRGGTEAFF
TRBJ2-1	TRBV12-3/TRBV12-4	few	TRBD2	TGTGCCAGCAGTAACAATAGCGGGAGGGCTGTTCGGCAGTTCTTC	CASSNNSGRAVRQFF
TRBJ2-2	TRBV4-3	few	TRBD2	TGCGCCAGCAGCCAACGGCTAGCGGGAGACTGGGGCACCGGGGAGCTGTTTTTT	CASSQRLAGDWGTGELFF
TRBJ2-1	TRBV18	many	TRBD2	TGTGCCAGCTCACCCCCCGGGACTAGCTACAATGAGCAGTTCTTC	CASSPPGTSYNEQFF
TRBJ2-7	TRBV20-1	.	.	TGCAGTGCTAGAGATTGGGATTCTGGCGGCTACGAGCAGTACTTC	CSARDWDSGGYEQYF
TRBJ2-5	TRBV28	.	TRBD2	TGTGCCAGCAGTTTCCGCCCGGGGGGAGGGGAGACCCAGTACTTC	CASSFRPGGGETQYF
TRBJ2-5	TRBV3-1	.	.	TGTGCCAGCAGCCAAGGCGTGACGTACCAAGAGACCCAGTACTTC	CASSQGVTYQETQYF
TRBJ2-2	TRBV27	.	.	TGTGCCAGCAGTTTTCAGGAGAACACCGGGGAGCTGTTTTTT	CASSFQENTGELFF
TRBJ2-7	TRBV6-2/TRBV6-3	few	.	TGTGCCAGCAGTTACCTCGGGGTCCCCGCCTACGAGCAGTACTTC	CASSYLGVPAYEQYF
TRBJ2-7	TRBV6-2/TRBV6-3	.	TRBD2	TGTGCCAGCAGTTACCCGGGGGGGTACTACGAGCAGTACTTC	CASSYPGGYYEQYF
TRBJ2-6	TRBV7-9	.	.	TGTGCCAGCAGCTTACGGGACACTCCCTCTGGGGCCAACGTCCTGACTTTC	CASSLRDTPSGANVLTF
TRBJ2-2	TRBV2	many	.	TGTGCCAGCAGTGATCCAACAGAATACACCGGGGAGCTGTTTTTT	CASSDPTEYTGELFF
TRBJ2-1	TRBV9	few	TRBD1	TGTGCCAGCAGCCCGGGACAGAGTTACAATGAGCAGTTCTTC	CASSPGQSYNEQFF
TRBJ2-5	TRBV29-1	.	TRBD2	TGCAGCGTTGGAAGTAGCGGGGAGACCCAGTACTTC	CSVGSSGETQYF
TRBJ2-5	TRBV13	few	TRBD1	TGTGCCAGCACCCGGGACAGGTGGGGGGAGACCCAGTACTTC	CASTRDRWGETQYF
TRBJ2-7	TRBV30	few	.	TGTGCCTGGAGTGTAACCGCCGGGGGTTACGAGCAGTACTTC	CAWSVTAGGYEQYF
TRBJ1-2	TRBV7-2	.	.	TGTGCCAGCAGCTTAGAGGAAGGGCAGAACTATGGCTACACCTTC	CASSLEEGQNYGYTF
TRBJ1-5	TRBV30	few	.	TGTGCCTGGAGTGTGTACCCCGGGGAGCCCCAGCATTTT	CAWSVYPGEPQHF
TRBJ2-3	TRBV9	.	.	TGTGCCAGCAGCCCCCTCTACACAGATACGCAGTATTTT	CASSPLYTDTQYF